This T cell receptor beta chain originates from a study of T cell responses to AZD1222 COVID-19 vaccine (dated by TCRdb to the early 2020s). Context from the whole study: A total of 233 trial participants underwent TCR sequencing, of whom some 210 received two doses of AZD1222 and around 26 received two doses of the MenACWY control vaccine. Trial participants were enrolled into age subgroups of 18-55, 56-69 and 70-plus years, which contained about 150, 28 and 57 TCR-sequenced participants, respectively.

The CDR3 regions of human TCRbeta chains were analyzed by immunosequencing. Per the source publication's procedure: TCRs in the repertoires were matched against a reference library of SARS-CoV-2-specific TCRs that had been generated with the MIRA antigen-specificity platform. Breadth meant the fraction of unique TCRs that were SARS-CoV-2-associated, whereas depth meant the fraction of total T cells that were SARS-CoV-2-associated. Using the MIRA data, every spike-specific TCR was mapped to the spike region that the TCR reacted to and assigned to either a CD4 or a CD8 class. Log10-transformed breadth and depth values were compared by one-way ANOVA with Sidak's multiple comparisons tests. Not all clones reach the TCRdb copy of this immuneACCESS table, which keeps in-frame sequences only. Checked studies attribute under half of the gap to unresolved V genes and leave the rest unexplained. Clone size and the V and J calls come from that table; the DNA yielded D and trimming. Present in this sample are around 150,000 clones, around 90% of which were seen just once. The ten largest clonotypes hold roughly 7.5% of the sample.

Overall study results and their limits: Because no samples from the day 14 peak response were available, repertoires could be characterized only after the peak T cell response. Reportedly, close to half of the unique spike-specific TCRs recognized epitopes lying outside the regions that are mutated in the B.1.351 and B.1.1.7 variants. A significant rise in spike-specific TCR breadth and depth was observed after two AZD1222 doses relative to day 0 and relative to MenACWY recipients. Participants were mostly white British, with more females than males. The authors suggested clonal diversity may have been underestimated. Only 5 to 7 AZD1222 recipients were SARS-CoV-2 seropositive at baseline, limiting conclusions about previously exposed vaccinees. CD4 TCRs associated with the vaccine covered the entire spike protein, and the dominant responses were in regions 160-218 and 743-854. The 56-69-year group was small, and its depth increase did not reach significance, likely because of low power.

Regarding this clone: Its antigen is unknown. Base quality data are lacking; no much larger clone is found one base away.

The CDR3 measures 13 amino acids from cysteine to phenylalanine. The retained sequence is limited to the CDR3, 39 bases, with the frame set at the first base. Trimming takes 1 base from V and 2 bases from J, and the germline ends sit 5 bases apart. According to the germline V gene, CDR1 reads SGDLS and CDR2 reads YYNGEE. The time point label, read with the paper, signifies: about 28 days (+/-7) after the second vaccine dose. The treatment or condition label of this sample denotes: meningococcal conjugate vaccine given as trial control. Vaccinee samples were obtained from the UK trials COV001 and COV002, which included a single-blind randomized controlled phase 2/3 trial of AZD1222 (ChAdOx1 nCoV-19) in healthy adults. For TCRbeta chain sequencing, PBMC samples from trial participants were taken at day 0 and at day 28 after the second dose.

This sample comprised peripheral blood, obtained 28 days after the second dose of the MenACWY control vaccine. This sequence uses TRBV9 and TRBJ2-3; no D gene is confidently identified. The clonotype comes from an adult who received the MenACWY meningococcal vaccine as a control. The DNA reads TGTGCCAGCAGCGTAAGAAACACAGATACGCAGTATTTT. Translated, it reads CASSVRNTDTQYF.